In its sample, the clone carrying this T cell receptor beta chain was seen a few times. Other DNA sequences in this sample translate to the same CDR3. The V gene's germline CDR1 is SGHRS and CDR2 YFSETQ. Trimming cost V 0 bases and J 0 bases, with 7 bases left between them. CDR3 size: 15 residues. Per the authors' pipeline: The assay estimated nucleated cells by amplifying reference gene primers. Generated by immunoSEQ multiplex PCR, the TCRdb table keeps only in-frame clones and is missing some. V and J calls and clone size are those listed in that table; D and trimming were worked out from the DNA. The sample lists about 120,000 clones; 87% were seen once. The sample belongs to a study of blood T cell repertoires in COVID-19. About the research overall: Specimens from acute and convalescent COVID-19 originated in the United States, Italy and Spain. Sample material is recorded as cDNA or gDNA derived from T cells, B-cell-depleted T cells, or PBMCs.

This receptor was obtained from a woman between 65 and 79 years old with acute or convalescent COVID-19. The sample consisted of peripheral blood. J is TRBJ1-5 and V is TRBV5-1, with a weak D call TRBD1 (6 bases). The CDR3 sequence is CASSLEGGSNQPQHF. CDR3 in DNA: TGCGCCAGCAGCTTGGAAGGGGGTAGCAATCAGCCCCAGCATTTT.